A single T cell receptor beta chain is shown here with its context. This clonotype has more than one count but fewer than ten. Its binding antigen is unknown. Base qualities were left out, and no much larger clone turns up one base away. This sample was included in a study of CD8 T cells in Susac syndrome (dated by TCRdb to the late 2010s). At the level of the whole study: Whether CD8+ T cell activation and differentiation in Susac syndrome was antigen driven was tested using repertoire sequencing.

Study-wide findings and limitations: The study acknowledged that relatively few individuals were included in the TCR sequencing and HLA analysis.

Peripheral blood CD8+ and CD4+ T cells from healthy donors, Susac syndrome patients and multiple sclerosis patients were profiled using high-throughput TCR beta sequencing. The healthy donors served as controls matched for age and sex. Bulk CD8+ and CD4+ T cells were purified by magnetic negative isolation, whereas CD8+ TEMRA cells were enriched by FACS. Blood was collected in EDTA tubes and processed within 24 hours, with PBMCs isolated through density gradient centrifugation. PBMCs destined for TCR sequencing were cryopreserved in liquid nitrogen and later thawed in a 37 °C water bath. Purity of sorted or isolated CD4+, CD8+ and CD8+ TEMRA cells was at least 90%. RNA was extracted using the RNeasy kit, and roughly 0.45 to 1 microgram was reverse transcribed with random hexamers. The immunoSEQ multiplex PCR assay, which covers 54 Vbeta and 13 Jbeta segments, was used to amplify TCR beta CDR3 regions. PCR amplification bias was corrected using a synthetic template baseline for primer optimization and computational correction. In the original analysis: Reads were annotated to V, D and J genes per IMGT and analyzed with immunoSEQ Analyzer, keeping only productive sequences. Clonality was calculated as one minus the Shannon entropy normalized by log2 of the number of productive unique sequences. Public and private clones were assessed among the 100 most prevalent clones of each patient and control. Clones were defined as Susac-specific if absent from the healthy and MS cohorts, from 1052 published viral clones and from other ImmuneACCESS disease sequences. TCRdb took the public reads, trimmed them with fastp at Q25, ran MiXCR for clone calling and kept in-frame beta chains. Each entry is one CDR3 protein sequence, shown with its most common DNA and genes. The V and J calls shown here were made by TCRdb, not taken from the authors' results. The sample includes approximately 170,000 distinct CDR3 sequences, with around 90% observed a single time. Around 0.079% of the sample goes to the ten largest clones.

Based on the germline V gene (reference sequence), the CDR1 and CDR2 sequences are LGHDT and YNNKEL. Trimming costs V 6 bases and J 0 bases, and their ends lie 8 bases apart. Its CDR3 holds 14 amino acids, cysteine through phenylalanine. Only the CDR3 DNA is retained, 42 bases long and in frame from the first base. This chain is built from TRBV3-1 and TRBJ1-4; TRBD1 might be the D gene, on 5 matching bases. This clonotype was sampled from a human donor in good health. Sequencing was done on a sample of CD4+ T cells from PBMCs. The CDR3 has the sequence CASSLTATNEKLFF. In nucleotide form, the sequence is TGTGCCAGCAGTCTGACAGCAACTAATGAAAAACTGTTTTTT.